Below, 27 T cell receptor beta chains from the same sample are listed, as sequenced in a study of cytomegalovirus exposure and HLA in healthy donors. PCR used 60 Vbeta primers and 13 Jbeta primers. Assay used: immunoSEQ multiplex PCR; TCRdb lists only in-frame clones, some missing. The data show around 260,000 clones, approximately 80% seen once. Sequencing input: PBMCs. All receptors come from a girl aged 2-15 years in good health and CMV-seronegative.

The genes are TRBV6-6 and TRBJ1-1; D is possibly TRBD1 (5 bases). With 8 bases removed from V and 3 bases from J, the gap between germline ends came to 16 bases. CDR1 and CDR2 from the germline V gene are MNHNY and SVGAGI (reference sequence). The CDR3 has 14 amino acids. In DNA, the CDR3 is TGTGCCAGCGACAGTCCCCGGAAGGACACTGAAGCTTTCTTT. Translated: CASDSPRKDTEAFF.

V is TRBV4-1 and J is TRBJ2-7; D call uncertain. Germline lookup yields CDR1 MGHRA and CDR2 YSYEKL. The CDR3 length is 14 residues. The V gene lost 1 base and the J gene lost 2 bases, with 9 bases spanning the gap. The CDR3 loop reads CASSQVDFTYEQYF. CDR3 nucleotides: TGCGCCAGCAGCCAAGTCGACTTCACCTACGAGCAGTACTTC.

A single count supports this clone. The V call is TRBV10-3, the J call TRBJ1-5; 7 nucleotides agree with TRBD1. Germline V gene sequence: CDR1 ENHRY, CDR2 SYGVKD. This CDR3 spans 16 amino acids. J gave up 3 bases and V 3 bases, and 8 bases lay outside the gene matches. The DNA for the CDR3 is TGTGCCATCAGTGAAACAGGGGAGTTCTACAATCAGCCCCAGCATTTT. It specifies CAISETGEFYNQPQHF.

The chain has TRBV19 and TRBJ2-5, with a weak D call TRBD2 (6 bases). The CDR3 sequence is 15 residues long. Per the germline V gene, CDR1 is LNHDA and CDR2 is SQIVND (reference sequence). V was trimmed by 8 bases and J by 1 base, leaving 17 bases between them. The CDR3 loop reads CASGSGVGGQETQYF. The CDR3 bases are TGTGCCAGTGGTTCGGGTGTGGGGGGCCAAGAGACCCAGTACTTC.

The chain carries TRBV7-2 and TRBJ2-1, with 9 bases lining up with TRBD2. The CDR3 extends over 15 amino acids. CDR1 and CDR2 (germline): SGHTA, FQGNSA. The V segment lost 0 bases and the J segment 3 bases; nucleotides outside the gene matches: 0. Here the CDR3 DNA reads TGTGCCAGCAGCTTAGCACTAGCGGGCTACAATGAGCAGTTCTTC. It yields the protein CASSLALAGYNEQFF.

This clone has just a few counts. V usage is TRBV29-1 and J usage is TRBJ1-2; TRBD1 matches at 8 bases. The J segment lost 4 bases and the V segment lost 1 base, leaving 11 bases of the junction unmatched. Germline CDR1 and CDR2: SQVTM and ANQGSEA. The CDR3 is 16 amino acids. The CDR3 is CSVEAPLSGGFYGYTF. CDR3 DNA sequence: TGCAGCGTTGAAGCACCCCTCTCAGGGGGCTTCTATGGCTACACCTTC.

This chain links TRBV30 with TRBJ2-3; 12 bases line up with TRBD1. The J segment lost 5 bases and the V segment lost 6 bases, leaving 3 bases of the junction unmatched. Germline assignment: CDR1 GTSNPN and CDR2 SVGIG (reference sequence). This CDR3 is built from 13 residues. As DNA, the CDR3 is TGTGCCTGTTGGGACAGGGGGCAAGATACGCAGTATTTT. It codes for CACWDRGQDTQYF.

This chain uses TRBV6-6 with TRBJ1-3; no definite D call. V gave up 8 bases and J gave up 4 bases, with 12 bases separating them. Germline lookup yields CDR1 MNHNY and CDR2 SVGAGI (reference sequence). CDR3 length: 13 residues. The CDR3 spells CASLSGWGNTIYF. The CDR3 DNA is TGTGCCAGCCTCTCGGGTTGGGGAAACACCATATATTTT.

This clone was detected a few times. The rearrangement links TRBV7-2 to TRBJ2-7, with TRBD2 matching 9 bases. The CDR3 length is 15 residues. Germline CDR1 SGHTA, CDR2 FQGNSA. The V and J ends lost 1 base and 1 base, in that order; junction bases with no gene match: 2. The DNA of the CDR3 is TGTGCCAGCAGCTTAGGAAGCGGGGGGTCCTACGAGCAGTACTTC. Amino acids: CASSLGSGGSYEQYF.

The J gene is TRBJ2-7, the V gene TRBV27; the D is unclear. V shed 4 bases and J shed 2 bases, with 18 bases lying between them. CDR1 is MNHEY and CDR2 is SMNVEV in the germline V gene (reference sequence). CDR3 length: 16 amino acids. The CDR3 protein is CASSYRPAVGTYEQYF. The CDR3 DNA is TGTGCCAGCAGTTATCGCCCCGCGGTTGGAACCTACGAGCAGTACTTC.

In this sample, this clone turned up a few times. The J gene is TRBJ2-1, the V gene TRBV2; D uncertain. This CDR3 region has 13 residues. Germline V gives CDR1 SNHLY, CDR2 FYNNEI. V was trimmed by 4 bases and J by 3 bases, leaving 7 bases between them. CDR3 bases: TGTGCCAGCAGTGTTCTAGGCTACAATGAGCAGTTCTTC. Translating it yields CASSVLGYNEQFF.

The CDR3 region is CSAIRNMNTEAFF. As DNA, the CDR3 is TGCAGCGCCATCAGGAACATGAACACTGAAGCTTTCTTT. This sequence joins TRBV29-1 and TRBJ1-1, with D uncertain. CDR3 length: 13 residues. V was cut by 7 bases and J by 0 bases, with 12 bases left in between. Germline-derived CDR1 and CDR2 are SQVTM and ANQGSEA.

V usage is TRBV2 and J usage is TRBJ2-2; 8 nucleotides match TRBD2. With V trimmed by 2 bases and J by 7 bases, 6 bases remained unmatched. The germline V gene encodes CDR1 SNHLY and CDR2 FYNNEI. The CDR3 has 15 amino acids. CDR3 loop: CASSERAGGRGELFF. CDR3 bases: TGTGCCAGCAGTGAAAGGGCGGGGGGACGCGGGGAGCTGTTTTTT.

This clone occurred a few times. J is TRBJ2-3 and V is TRBV5-1; 15 positions match TRBD2. After removal of 3 bases from V and 2 bases from J, the junction contained 10 bases not matched to a gene. The germline CDR1 and CDR2 sequences are SGHRS and YFSETQ. The CDR3 totals 19 residues. This CDR3 is CASSWAWTSGGGLTDTQYF. The CDR3 DNA follows: TGCGCCAGCAGCTGGGCGTGGACTAGCGGGGGGGGACTCACAGATACGCAGTATTTT.

V usage is TRBV7-2 and J usage is TRBJ2-1; D is uncertain. Germline CDR1 is SGHTA and CDR2 is FQGNSA. The length of the CDR3 is 11 residues. Trimming took 5 bases from V and 15 from J, leaving 14 bases between them. The DNA of the CDR3 is TGTGCCAGCAGCCCGTCAGGAAGTCTGTTCTTC. Its protein is CASSPSGSLFF.

A few counts support this clone. DNA of the CDR3: TGTGCCAGCAGCTTCCGGGACAGCCAAGAGACCCAGTACTTC. It is translated as CASSFRDSQETQYF. The V call is TRBV7-7, the J call TRBJ2-5; 7 nucleotides agree with TRBD1. Germline CDR1 SSHAT, CDR2 FNYEAQ (reference sequence). The CDR3 extends over 14 amino acids. Trimming at V came to 3 bases and at J to 1 base, leaving 2 bases not matched to a gene.

The J gene is TRBJ2-1, the V gene TRBV7-6, with D perhaps matching TRBD2 (6 bases). Germline values: CDR1 SGHVS, CDR2 FNYEAQ. The V and J ends lost 2 bases and 7 bases respectively, with 24 bases between them. The CDR3 extends over 18 amino acids. CDR3 sequence (DNA): TGTGCCAGCAGCTTACGCCTGCTGGCGGGGAGTTGGGAAAATGAGCAGTTCTTC. This codes for CASSLRLLAGSWENEQFF.

The chain uses TRBV30 and TRBJ1-1; D might be TRBD1 (5 bases). The V gene's germline CDR1 is GTSNPN and CDR2 SVGIG (reference sequence). The CDR3 loop spans 16 amino acids. V was pared by 4 bases and J by 2 bases, with 20 bases between. As DNA, the CDR3 is TGTGCCTGGATAGGCGTAAGCGACAGAATAAACACTGAAGCTTTCTTT. It translates to CAWIGVSDRINTEAFF.

This clone was recorded a few times. CDR3 bases: TGTGCCAGCAGGGATGGGGGCGGGGGGGCCTACGAGCAGTACTTC. Amino acid sequence: CASRDGGGGAYEQYF. The chain recombines TRBV6-5 with TRBJ2-7; TRBD2 matches at 9 bases. Looked up from germline, CDR1 is MNHEY and CDR2 is SVGAGI. V dropped 6 bases and J dropped 2; count of bases not matched to a gene: 8. The CDR3 runs to 15 residues.

The chain employs TRBV2 and TRBJ1-4, with D unclear. In germline, CDR1 is SNHLY, CDR2 FYNNEI. The V end was cut by 2 bases, the J end by 12 bases, with 22 bases between. This CDR3 is 16 amino acids long. DNA of the CDR3: TGTGCCAGCAGTGAAAGGGAGCAGGTCGAGTTTAAGGAACTGTTTTTT. It yields the protein CASSEREQVEFKELFF.

The rearrangement joins TRBV27 to TRBJ2-1, with 14 positions matching TRBD2. The CDR3 contains 15 residues. Trimming removed 4 bases from V and 7 bases from J; junction bases left unmatched: 3. Per the germline V gene, CDR1 is MNHEY and CDR2 is SMNVEV (reference sequence). CDR3 in amino acids: CASSSGTSGRNEQFF. The DNA for the CDR3 is TGTGCCAGCAGTTCCGGGACTAGCGGGAGAAATGAGCAGTTCTTC.

The chain couples TRBV28 to TRBJ2-7; unclear D gene. This CDR3 is 14 amino acids long. Trimming cost V 1 base and J 1 base, with 8 bases left between them. The germline V gene has CDR1 MDHEN and CDR2 SYDVKM. The DNA for the CDR3 is TGTGCCAGCAGTTTATTTGGGCCTTCCTACGAGCAGTACTTC. Amino acids: CASSLFGPSYEQYF.

The rearrangement joins TRBV28 to TRBJ1-2; D is undetermined. Germline V gene sequence: CDR1 MDHEN, CDR2 SYDVKM. The germline V and J ends were trimmed by 3 bases and 2 bases, with 10 bases remaining between them. This CDR3 has 14 amino acids. The CDR3 loop is CASSLWSRNYGYTF. The CDR3 coding sequence is TGTGCCAGCAGTTTGTGGTCACGGAACTATGGCTACACCTTC.

This clone was seen just once. This chain links TRBV21-1 with TRBJ2-7; the table gives TRBD2 as D, unverified against the DNA. TRBV21-1 is shown as a pseudogene. This CDR3 is built from 13 residues. CDR3 in amino acids: CASSALPGVEQYF. In nucleotides, the CDR3 is TGTGCCAGCAGCGCCCTTCCGGGGGTCGAGCAGTACTTC.

The V call is TRBV14, the J call TRBJ2-1; TRBD2 matches 10 bases. Germline lookup yields CDR1 SGHDN and CDR2 FVKESK. V was clipped by 1 base and J by 6 bases; unmatched bases: 9. This CDR3 has 17 amino acids. In nucleotides, the CDR3 is TGTGCCAGCAGCCAAGGCTCTAGCGGGAGCGTCCGCAATGAGCAGTTCTTC. It codes for CASSQGSSGSVRNEQFF.

V usage is TRBV15 and J usage is TRBJ2-5, with TRBD2 as a possible D gene (7 bases). Per germline, CDR1 LNHNV and CDR2 YYDKDF (reference sequence). Trimming cost V 4 bases and J 7 bases, with 19 bases left between them. The CDR3 covers 15 residues. The CDR3 loop reads CATSNRDYGSGTQYF. In DNA form, the CDR3 reads TGTGCCACCAGCAACAGGGACTACGGCTCTGGGACCCAGTACTTC.

This rearrangement joins TRBV6-5 to TRBJ1-2; weak D call: TRBD1 (5 bases). CDR3 length: 14 residues. V lost 5 bases and J lost 13, with 23 bases in between. Germline V gives CDR1 MNHEY, CDR2 SVGAGI. Here the CDR3 reads CASSEARVLFRFTF. The CDR3 DNA reads as TGTGCCAGCAGTGAGGCCAGGGTGCTATTTAGGTTCACCTTC.